A selection of T cell receptor beta chains follows, all from one sample in a study of identical twins. TCRdb processed the 5' RACE reads anew with MiXCR; each CDR3 protein has one entry. Altogether more than 250,000 distinct CDR3 sequences are present, roughly 8.6% being singletons, with the ten largest covering around 2.1%. These records were also assigned to another study, of yellow fever vaccine responses in identical twins.

The sequencing input was memory (CD45RO+) T cells sorted from blood. The receptors stem from a woman between 18 and 30 years old in good health. Each CDR3 is given with its conserved first and last residue. Fields, in order: clone size, J gene, V gene, D gene, CDR3 protein, CDR3 DNA. D genes are given only for firm matches. The size field is filled for only some rows; it gives once, few, many or a size class.

-,TRBJ2-2,TRBV6-2/TRBV6-3,TRBD1,CASNKGQGGRERFF,TGTGCCAGCAATAAGGGACAGGGTGGCCGGGAGCGGTTTTTT
few,TRBJ2-5,TRBV4-2,TRBD2,CASSQDRSWLAGGETQYF,TGTGCCAGCAGCCAAGATCGTTCGTGGCTAGCGGGTGGGGAGACCCAGTACTTC
few,TRBJ2-3,TRBV20-1,TRBD2,CSASGSGASTDTQYF,TGCAGTGCTAGCGGGAGCGGGGCTAGCACAGATACGCAGTATTTT
many,TRBJ2-7,TRBV10-3,TRBD2,CAITRGLALEPYEQYF,TGTGCCATCACCCGGGGACTAGCCCTGGAACCCTACGAGCAGTACTTC
-,TRBJ2-5,TRBV18,-,CASSPGTHWETQYF,TGTGCCAGCTCACCCGGGACCCACTGGGAGACCCAGTACTTC
-,TRBJ2-4,TRBV18,-,CASSPEDRPNIQYF,TGTGCCAGCTCACCTGAGGACAGACCAAACATTCAGTACTTC
few,TRBJ2-3,TRBV29-1,TRBD2,CSVGAGGPTDTQYF,TGCAGCGTGGGAGCGGGAGGGCCCACAGATACGCAGTATTTT
-,TRBJ2-2,TRBV11-2,-,CACRHNLATNTGELFF,TGTGCCTGCAGACACAACCTAGCAACGAACACCGGGGAGCTGTTTTTT
-,TRBJ2-4,TRBV12-3/TRBV12-4,-,CASTKGWGYIQYF,TGTGCCAGCACCAAGGGGTGGGGATACATTCAGTACTTC
few,TRBJ1-1,TRBV5-1,-,CASSLDRPNTEAFF,TGCGCCAGCAGCTTGGACAGGCCGAACACTGAAGCTTTCTTT
few,TRBJ1-6,TRBV3-1,-,CASSQGGDNSPLHF,TGTGCCAGCAGCCAAGGGGGGGATAATTCACCCCTCCACTTT
-,TRBJ1-2,TRBV19,TRBD1,CASSMEGQGRFYTF,TGTGCCAGTAGTATGGAGGGACAGGGGAGATTCTACACCTTC
few,TRBJ1-6,TRBV20-1,-,CSAESRSGIVNSPLHF,TGCAGTGCCGAAAGCAGATCCGGGATCGTTAATTCACCCCTCCACTTT
few,TRBJ2-2,TRBV5-1,-,CASSLRQEGTGELFF,TGCGCCAGCAGCTTGCGACAGGAGGGCACCGGGGAGCTGTTTTTT
few,TRBJ2-7,TRBV2,TRBD2,CASSGGLAGTREQYF,TGTGCCAGCAGTGGGGGACTAGCGGGAACTAGGGAGCAGTACTTC
many,TRBJ1-4,TRBV29-1,-,CSVERAGAVNEKLFF,TGCAGCGTTGAAAGGGCAGGGGCTGTAAATGAAAAACTGTTTTTT
few,TRBJ2-5,TRBV20-1,TRBD1,CSAGQGVRETQYF,TGCAGTGCCGGACAGGGAGTACGGGAGACCCAGTACTTC
many,TRBJ2-1,TRBV12-3/TRBV12-4,TRBD2,CASSLAGRTYNEQFF,TGTGCCAGCAGTTTGGCCGGGAGGACCTACAATGAGCAGTTCTTC
-,TRBJ2-2,TRBV10-3,-,CATTQMGTANTGELFF,TGTGCCACTACGCAAATGGGGACCGCGAACACCGGGGAGCTGTTTTTT
few,TRBJ2-3,TRBV20-1,-,CSAEDSGTDTQYF,TGCAGTGCTGAGGATAGCGGCACAGATACGCAGTATTTT
few,TRBJ2-7,TRBV3-1,-,CASSQGRTFEQYF,TGTGCCAGCAGCCAGGGACGGACTTTCGAGCAGTACTTC
-,TRBJ1-2,TRBV14,TRBD1,CASDPGTGYGYTF,TGTGCCAGCGATCCCGGGACAGGGTATGGCTACACCTTC
-,TRBJ2-3,TRBV5-1,-,CASSPDFGDPTDTQYF,TGCGCCAGCAGCCCGGATTTCGGGGATCCCACAGATACGCAGTATTTT
few,TRBJ1-1,TRBV10-3,-,CAISESGGRTEAFF,TGTGCCATCAGTGAGTCGGGAGGGCGAACTGAAGCTTTCTTT
many,TRBJ2-3,TRBV20-1,-,CSAQTAPTQYF,TGCAGTGCCCAGACTGCGCCTACGCAGTATTTT
few,TRBJ2-1,TRBV5-1,-,CASSLAGDTRTEQFF,TGCGCCAGCAGCTTGGCCGGCGACACCCGAACCGAGCAGTTCTTC
few,TRBJ1-2,TRBV24-1,-,CATSAHNSWGYTF,TGTGCCACCAGTGCCCACAACAGCTGGGGCTACACCTTC